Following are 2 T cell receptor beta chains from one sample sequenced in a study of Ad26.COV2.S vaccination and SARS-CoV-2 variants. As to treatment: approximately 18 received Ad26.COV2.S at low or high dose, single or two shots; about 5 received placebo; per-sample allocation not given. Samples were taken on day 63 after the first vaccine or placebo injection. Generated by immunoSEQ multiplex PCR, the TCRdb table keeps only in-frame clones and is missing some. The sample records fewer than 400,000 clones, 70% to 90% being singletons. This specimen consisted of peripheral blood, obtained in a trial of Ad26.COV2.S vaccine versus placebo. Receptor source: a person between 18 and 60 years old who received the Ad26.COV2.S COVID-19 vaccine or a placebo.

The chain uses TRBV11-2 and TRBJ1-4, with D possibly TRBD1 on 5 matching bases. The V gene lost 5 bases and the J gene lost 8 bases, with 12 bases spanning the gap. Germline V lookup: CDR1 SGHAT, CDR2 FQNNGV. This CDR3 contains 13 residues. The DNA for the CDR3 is TGTGCCAGCAGCCCCGGACATCCGGAAAAACTGTTTTTT. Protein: CASSPGHPEKLFF.

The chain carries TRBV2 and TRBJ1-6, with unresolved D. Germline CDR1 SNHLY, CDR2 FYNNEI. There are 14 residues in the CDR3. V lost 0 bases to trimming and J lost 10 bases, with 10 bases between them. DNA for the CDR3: TGTGCCAGCAGTGAAGCCGGGGAGAGGTCACCCCTCCACTTT. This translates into CASSEAGERSPLHF.